This T cell receptor beta chain is from a study of beta chain features in type 1 diabetes. Trimming stripped 0 bases from V and 5 bases from J, with 16 bases between. Germline CDR1 reads LNHNV; CDR2 reads YYDKDF (reference sequence). CDR3 size: 16 residues. The isolated RNA, all of it, was reverse transcribed, so expressed TCRB transcripts were what got sequenced. Generated by immunoSEQ multiplex PCR, the TCRdb table keeps only in-frame clones and is missing some. The table has about 900,000 clones, 17% seen once. The table lists this clone with a few counts. The chain couples TRBV15 to TRBJ2-5, with D perhaps TRBD1 or TRBD2 (5 bases each). The sequencing input was naive CD4+ T cells from blood. The receptor's source is a woman between 18 and 30 years old in good health. CDR3 region: CATSRERGRGPETQYF. The DNA for the CDR3 is TGTGCCACCAGCAGAGAACGGGGCAGAGGTCCCGAGACCCAGTACTTC.